This T cell receptor (beta chain) stems from a study of T-cell memory formation after mild COVID-19. Looking at the study overall: The two donors had largely donor-specific TCR clusters.

Study-wide results and caveats: Pre-infection memory showed some responding clones, and this suggested that cross-reactive memory joined. Clones shrinking from day 15 to 85 showed even CD4/CD8 mixes; later expanders tilted CD4+. Among contracting clones, CD4+ were mainly CM/EM and CD8+ enriched in EMRA.

Notes on this clonotype: Its target is unknown.

MiXCR was run by TCRdb on the 5' RACE reads, yielding one entry per CDR3 protein. The table shows around 440,000 distinct CDR3 sequences, with approximately 18% occurring only once. CDR3 length equals 12 residues. Trimming removed 10 bases from V and 4 bases from J, with 13 bases in between. The origin of this receptor is an adult woman who had mild COVID-19 (a few samples of this study predate the infection). Cell type and time point are not known. The sequencing input was PBMCs or a T cell subset sorted from them (not recorded which). The chain carries TRBV12-3 or TRBV12-4 and TRBJ1-1; D perhaps matches TRBD1 (5 bases). CDR3 sequence (DNA): TGTGCCATAGCCGGGAGGGGCACTGAAGCTTTCTTT. Translating it yields CAIAGRGTEAFF.